This paragraph covers one T cell receptor beta chain sequence. The data derive from a study of preoperative IRX-2 immunotherapy in early breast cancer. Stated treatment: preoperative locoregional IRX-2 cytokine immunotherapy. Preoperative locoregional IRX-2 cytokine immunotherapy was tested in the phase Ib source study. Only in-frame clones appear in the TCRdb table, and some are missing; sequencing was by immunoSEQ multiplex PCR. The table records 25,000 to 30,000 clones, 90% of them present only once. Germline V gene sequence: CDR1 MNHEY, CDR2 SMNVEV (reference sequence). This CDR3 is 16 amino acids long. V dropped 0 bases and J dropped 10; count of bases not matched to a gene: 12.

This clonotype was sampled from a human donor with breast cancer. The sample was collected from a patient treated with IRX-2 immunotherapy. The chain carries TRBV27 and TRBJ1-2; 9 bases line up with TRBD1. CDR3 residues: CASSLSPGQGLLDYTF. As DNA, the CDR3 is TGTGCCAGCAGTTTATCCCCGGGACAGGGATTGTTAGACTACACCTTC.